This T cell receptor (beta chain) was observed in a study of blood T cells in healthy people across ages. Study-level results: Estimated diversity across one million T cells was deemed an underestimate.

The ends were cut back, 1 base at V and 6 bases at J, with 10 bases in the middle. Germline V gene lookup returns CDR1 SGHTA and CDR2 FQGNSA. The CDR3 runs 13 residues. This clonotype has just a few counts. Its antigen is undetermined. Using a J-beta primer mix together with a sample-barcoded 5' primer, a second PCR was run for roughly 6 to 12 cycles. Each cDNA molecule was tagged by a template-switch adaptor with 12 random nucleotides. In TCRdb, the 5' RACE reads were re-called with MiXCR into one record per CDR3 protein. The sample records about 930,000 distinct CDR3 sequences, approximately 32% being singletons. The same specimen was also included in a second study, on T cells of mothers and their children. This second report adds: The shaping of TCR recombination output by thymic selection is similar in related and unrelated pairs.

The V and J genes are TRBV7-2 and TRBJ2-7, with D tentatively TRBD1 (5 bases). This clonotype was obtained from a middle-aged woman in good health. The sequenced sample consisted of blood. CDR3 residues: CASSLGGLAEQYF. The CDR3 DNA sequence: TGTGCCAGCAGCTTAGGGGGCTTGGCCGAGCAGTACTTC.